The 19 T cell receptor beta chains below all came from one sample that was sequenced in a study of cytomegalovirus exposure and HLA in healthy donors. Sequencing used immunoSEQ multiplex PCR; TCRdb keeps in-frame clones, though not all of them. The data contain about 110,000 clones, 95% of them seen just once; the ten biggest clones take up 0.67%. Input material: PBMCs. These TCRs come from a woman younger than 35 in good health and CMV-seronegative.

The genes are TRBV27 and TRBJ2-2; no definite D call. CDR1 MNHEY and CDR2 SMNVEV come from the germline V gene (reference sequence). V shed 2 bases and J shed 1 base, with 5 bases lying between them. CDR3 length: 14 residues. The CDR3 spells CASSLRGNTGELFF. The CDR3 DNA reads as TGTGCCAGCAGTTTACGAGGGAACACCGGGGAGCTGTTTTTT.

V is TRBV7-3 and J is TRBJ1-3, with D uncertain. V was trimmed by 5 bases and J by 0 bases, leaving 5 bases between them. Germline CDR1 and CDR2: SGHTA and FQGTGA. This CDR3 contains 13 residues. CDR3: CASSSFSGNTIYF. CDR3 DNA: TGTGCCAGCAGCAGCTTCTCTGGAAACACCATATATTTT.

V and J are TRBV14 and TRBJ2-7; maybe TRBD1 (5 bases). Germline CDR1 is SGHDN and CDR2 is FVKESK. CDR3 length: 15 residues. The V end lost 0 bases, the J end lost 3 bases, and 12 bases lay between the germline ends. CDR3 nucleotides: TGTGCCAGCAGCCAAGAGGCAGGGCTTTACTACGAGCAGTACTTC. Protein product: CASSQEAGLYYEQYF.

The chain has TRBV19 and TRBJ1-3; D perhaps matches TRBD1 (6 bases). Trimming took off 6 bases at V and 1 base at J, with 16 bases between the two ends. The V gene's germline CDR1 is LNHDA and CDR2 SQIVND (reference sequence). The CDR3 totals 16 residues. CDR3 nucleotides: TGTGCCAGTAGCGCTCCGGGACAAACTTCTGGAAACACCATATATTTT. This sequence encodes CASSAPGQTSGNTIYF. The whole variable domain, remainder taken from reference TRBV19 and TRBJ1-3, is DGGITQSPKYLFRKEGQNVTLSCEQNLNHDAMYWYRQDPGQGLRLIYYSQIVNDFQKGDIAEGYSVSREKKESFPLTVTSAQKNPTAFYLCASSAPGQTSGNTIYFGEGSWLTVV.

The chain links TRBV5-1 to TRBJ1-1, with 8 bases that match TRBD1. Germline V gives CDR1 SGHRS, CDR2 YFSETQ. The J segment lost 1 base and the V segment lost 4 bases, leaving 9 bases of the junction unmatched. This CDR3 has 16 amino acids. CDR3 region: CASSPTGGLRNTEAFF. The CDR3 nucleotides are TGCGCCAGCAGCCCCACAGGGGGATTGAGGAACACTGAAGCTTTCTTT.

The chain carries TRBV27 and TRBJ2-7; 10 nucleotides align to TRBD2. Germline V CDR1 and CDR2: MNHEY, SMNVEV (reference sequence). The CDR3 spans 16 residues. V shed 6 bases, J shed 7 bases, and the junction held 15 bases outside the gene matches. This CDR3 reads CASSPEGAGGLGEQYF. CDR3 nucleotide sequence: TGTGCCAGCAGCCCGGAGGGAGCGGGGGGGCTGGGTGAGCAGTACTTC.

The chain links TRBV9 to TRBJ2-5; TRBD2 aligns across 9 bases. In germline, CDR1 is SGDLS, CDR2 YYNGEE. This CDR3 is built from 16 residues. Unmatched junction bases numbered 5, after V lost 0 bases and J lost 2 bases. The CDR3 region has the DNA TGTGCCAGCAGCGTAGTAAGCGGGGGGCCTCAAGAGACCCAGTACTTC. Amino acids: CASSVVSGGPQETQYF.

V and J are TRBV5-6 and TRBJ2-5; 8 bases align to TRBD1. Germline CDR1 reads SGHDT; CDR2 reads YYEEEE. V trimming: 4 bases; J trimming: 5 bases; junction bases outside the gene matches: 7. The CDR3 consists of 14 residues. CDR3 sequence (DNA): TGTGCCAGCAGCCTCCGACAGGGGATGGAGACCCAGTACTTC. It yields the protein CASSLRQGMETQYF.

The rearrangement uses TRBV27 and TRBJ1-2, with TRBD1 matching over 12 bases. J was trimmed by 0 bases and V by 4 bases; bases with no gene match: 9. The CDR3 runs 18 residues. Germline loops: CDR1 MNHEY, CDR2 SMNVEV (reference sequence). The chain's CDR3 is CASSWLAGQGAANYGYTF. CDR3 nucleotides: TGTGCCAGCAGTTGGTTGGCGGGACAGGGGGCAGCTAACTATGGCTACACCTTC.

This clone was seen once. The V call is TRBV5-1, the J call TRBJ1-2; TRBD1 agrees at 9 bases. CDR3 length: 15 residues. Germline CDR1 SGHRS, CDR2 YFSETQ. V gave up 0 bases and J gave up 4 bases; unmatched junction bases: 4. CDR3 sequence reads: CASSLGDRASYGYTF. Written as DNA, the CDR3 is TGCGCCAGCAGCTTGGGGGACAGGGCTTCCTATGGCTACACCTTC.

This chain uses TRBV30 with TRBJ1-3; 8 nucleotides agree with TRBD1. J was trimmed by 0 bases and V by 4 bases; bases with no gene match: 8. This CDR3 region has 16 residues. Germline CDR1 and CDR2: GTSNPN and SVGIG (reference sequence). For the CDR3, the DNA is TGTGCCTGGACCGCAGGGGGCATTTACTCTGGAAACACCATATATTTT. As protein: CAWTAGGIYSGNTIYF.

The CDR3 DNA follows: TGTGCCAGCAGCTTACAGAACATTAACAACTATGGCTACACCTTC. Its translation is CASSLQNINNYGYTF. The chain employs TRBV7-2 and TRBJ1-2, with D hard to call. The CDR3 has 15 residues. The V gene lost 2 bases and the J gene lost 2 bases, with 12 bases spanning the gap. Germline V gene lookup returns CDR1 SGHTA and CDR2 FQGNSA.

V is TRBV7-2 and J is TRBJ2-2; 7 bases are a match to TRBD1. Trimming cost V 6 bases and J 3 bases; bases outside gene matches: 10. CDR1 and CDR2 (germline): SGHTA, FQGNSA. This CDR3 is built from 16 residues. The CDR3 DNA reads TGTGCCAGCAGAAACGCGAGGGGGCGGGACACCGGGGAGCTGTTTTTT. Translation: CASRNARGRDTGELFF.

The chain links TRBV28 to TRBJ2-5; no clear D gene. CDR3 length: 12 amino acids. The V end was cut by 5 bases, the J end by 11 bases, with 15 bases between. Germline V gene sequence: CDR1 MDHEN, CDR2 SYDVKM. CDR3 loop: CASSPPGHRQYF. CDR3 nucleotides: TGTGCCAGCAGTCCTCCCGGTCACCGGCAGTACTTC.

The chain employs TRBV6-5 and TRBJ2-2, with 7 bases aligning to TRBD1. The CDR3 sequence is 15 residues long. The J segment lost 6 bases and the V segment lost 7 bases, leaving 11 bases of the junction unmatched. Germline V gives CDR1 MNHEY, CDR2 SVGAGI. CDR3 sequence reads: CASNPNPTGSGELFF. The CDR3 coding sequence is TGTGCCAGCAACCCCAATCCGACAGGGTCCGGGGAGCTGTTTTTT.

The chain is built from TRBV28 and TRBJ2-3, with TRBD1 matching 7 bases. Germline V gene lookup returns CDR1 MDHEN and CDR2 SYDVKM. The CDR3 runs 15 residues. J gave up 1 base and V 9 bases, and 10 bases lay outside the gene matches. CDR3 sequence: CASQPRGFGTDTQYF. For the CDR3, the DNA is TGTGCCAGTCAGCCCAGGGGGTTTGGCACAGATACGCAGTATTTT.

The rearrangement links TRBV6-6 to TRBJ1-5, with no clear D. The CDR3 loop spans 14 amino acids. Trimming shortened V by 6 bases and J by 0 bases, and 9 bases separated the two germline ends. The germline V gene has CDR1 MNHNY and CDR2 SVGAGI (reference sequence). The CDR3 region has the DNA TGTGCCAGCAGACACAGATATAGCAATCAGCCCCAGCATTTT. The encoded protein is CASRHRYSNQPQHF.

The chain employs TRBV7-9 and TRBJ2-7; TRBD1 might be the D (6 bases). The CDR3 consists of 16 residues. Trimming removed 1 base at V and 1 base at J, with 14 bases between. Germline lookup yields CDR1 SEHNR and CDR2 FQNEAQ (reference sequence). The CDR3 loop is CASSLVDPQGSYEQYF. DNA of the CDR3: TGTGCCAGCAGCTTAGTAGACCCCCAGGGGTCCTACGAGCAGTACTTC.

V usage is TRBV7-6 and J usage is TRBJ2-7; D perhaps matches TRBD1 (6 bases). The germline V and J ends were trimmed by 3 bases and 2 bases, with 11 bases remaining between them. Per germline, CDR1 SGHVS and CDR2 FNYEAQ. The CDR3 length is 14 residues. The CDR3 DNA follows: TGTGCCAGCAGCTTGGACAGAGACCCCTACGAGCAGTACTTC. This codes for CASSLDRDPYEQYF. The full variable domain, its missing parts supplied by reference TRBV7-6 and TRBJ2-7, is GAGVSQSPRYKVTKRGQDVALRCDPISGHVSLYWYRQALGQGPEFLTYFNYEAQQDKSGLPNDRFSAERPEGSISTLTIQRTEQRDSAMYRCASSLDRDPYEQYFGPGTRLTVT.